This is a list of T cell receptor beta chains from one sample in a study of control samples from healthy donors and cancer patients. Here immunoSEQ multiplex PCR was the method, and the copy in TCRdb shows in-frame clones only, minus some. The sample shows 230,000 or so clones, over 90% of them seen only once. The sequenced material came from blood. Source of these receptors: a man in his forties or fifties in good health. The CDR3 runs from the conserved cysteine through the conserved F or W. D genes are given only for firm matches. Clone size, where shown, is once, few, many, or a class for clones that have expanded.

j_call clone_size v_call d_call cdr3_nt cdr3_aa
TRBJ2-1 . TRBV19 TRBD1 TGTGCCAGTAGACAGGGGGCCTACAATGAGCAGTTCTTC CASRQGAYNEQFF
TRBJ1-2 once TRBV3-1/TRBV3-2 TRBD1 TGTGCCAGCAGCCACCCCGGGACAGCTTATGGCTACACCTTC CASSHPGTAYGYTF
TRBJ1-4 few TRBV7-2 TRBD1 TGTGCCAGCAGGGAGACAGGGGGCGTTGAAAAACTGTTTTTT CASRETGGVEKLFF
TRBJ1-2 . TRBV10-3 TRBD1 TGTGCCACCCAACCAACCGGGACAGCTTCTAACTATGGCTACACCTTC CATQPTGTASNYGYTF
TRBJ2-5 . TRBV27 . TGTGCCAGCACCCTACGGTCGGGCGGTGTATGGGAGACCCAGTACTTC CASTLRSGGVWETQYF
TRBJ2-2 . TRBV6-5 . TGTGCCAGCATTGCGGGGATTACCGGGGAGCTGTTTTTT CASIAGITGELFF
TRBJ1-1 . TRBV11-3 . TGTGCCAGCAGCCGGACGGAAAACACTGAAGCTTTCTTT CASSRTENTEAFF
TRBJ1-2 . TRBV6-1 . TGTGCCAGCAGTGAAGGGCTATTAGGGCCCCAGTACACCTTC CASSEGLLGPQYTF
TRBJ1-2 . TRBV5-6 TRBD1 TGTGCCAGCAGCCTAGACAGGGTCGGCTACACCTTC CASSLDRVGYTF
TRBJ2-1 . TRBV7-7 . TGTGCTAGCAGCTTAGGGCTCCCCAGCTCCTACAATGAGCAGTTCTTC CASSLGLPSSYNEQFF
TRBJ1-6 . TRBV27 TRBD1 TGTGCCAGCAGTTCCGGACAGGGGAACTCACCCCTCCACTTT CASSSGQGNSPLHF
TRBJ1-5 once TRBV7-9 . TGTGCCAGCACCCCGAGGGGGATTTATAGCAATCAGCCCCAGCATTTT CASTPRGIYSNQPQHF
TRBJ1-3 . TRBV6-6 . TGTGCCAGCACCAGAATTGAATCGAACTCTGGAAACACCATATATTTT CASTRIESNSGNTIYF
TRBJ1-2 . TRBV7-2 . TGTGCCAGCAGCCCCCGACAGATGGTGTATGGCTACACCTTC CASSPRQMVYGYTF
TRBJ1-4 . TRBV28 . TGTGCCAGCAGTCCCTATAAAACTGTAAATGAAAAACTGTTTTTT CASSPYKTVNEKLFF
TRBJ1-2 . TRBV27 . TGTGCCAGCAGTCCCTCCGAAACCTGGAACTATGGCTACACCTTC CASSPSETWNYGYTF
TRBJ2-3 . TRBV7-8 TRBD1 TGTGCCAGCAGCTCGCGAAGGGACAGGGGATCGACAGATACGCAGTATTTT CASSSRRDRGSTDTQYF
TRBJ2-3 . TRBV4-1 TRBD2 TGCGCCAGCAGCCCATGGGGGGGTACCACGGATACGCAGTATTTT CASSPWGGTTDTQYF